One TCR beta chain is described in this entry. The data are from a study of control samples from healthy donors and cancer patients. Here immunoSEQ multiplex PCR was the method, and the copy in TCRdb shows in-frame clones only, minus some. The sample lists some 120,000 clones, around 93% occurring once. After removal of 0 bases from V and 0 bases from J, the junction contained 5 bases not matched to a gene. From germline, CDR1 is SGHRS and CDR2 YFSETQ. The CDR3 is 16 amino acids. The receptor was isolated from a man over 45 with head and neck cancer. Sequenced input: PBMCs. The chain recombines TRBV5-1 with TRBJ2-7, with TRBD2 matching over 8 bases. This CDR3 reads CASSLGAGVSSYEQYF. The CDR3 DNA sequence: TGCGCCAGCAGCTTGGGAGCGGGGGTGAGCTCCTACGAGCAGTACTTC.